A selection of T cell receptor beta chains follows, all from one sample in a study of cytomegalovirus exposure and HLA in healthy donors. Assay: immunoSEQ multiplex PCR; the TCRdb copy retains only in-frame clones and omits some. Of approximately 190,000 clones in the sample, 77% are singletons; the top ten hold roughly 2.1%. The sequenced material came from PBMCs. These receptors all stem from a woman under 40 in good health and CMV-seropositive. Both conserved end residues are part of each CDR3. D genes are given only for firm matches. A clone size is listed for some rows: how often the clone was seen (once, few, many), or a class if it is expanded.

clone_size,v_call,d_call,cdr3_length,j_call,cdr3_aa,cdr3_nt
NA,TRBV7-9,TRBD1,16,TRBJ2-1,CASSSSGTGGLGEQFF,TGTGCCAGCAGCTCGTCCGGGACAGGGGGATTGGGTGAGCAGTTCTTC
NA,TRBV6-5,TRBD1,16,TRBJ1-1,CASSSRTGEVNTEAFF,TGTGCCAGCAGTTCTAGGACAGGGGAAGTGAACACTGAAGCTTTCTTT
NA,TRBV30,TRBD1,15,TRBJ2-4,CAWSVQGQGLNIQYF,TGTGCCTGGAGTGTACAAGGACAGGGTTTAAACATTCAGTACTTC
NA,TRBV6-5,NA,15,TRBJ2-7,CASSYSGGSSYEQYF,TGTGCCAGCAGTTACTCCGGCGGAAGCTCCTACGAGCAGTACTTC
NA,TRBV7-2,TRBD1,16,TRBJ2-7,CASSLIAGQGQYEQYF,TGTGCCAGCAGCCTTATTGCCGGACAGGGCCAATACGAGCAGTACTTC
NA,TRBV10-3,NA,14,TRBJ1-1,CAISVGGALTEAFF,TGTGCCATCAGTGTCGGGGGGGCCCTAACTGAAGCTTTCTTT
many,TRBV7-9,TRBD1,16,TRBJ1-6,CASSILGTADNSPLHF,TGTGCCAGCAGCATTCTCGGGACAGCAGATAATTCACCCCTCCACTTT
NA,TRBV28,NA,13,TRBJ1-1,CASSLRPQNIAFF,TGTGCCAGCAGCCTCAGGCCCCAAAACATCGCTTTCTTT
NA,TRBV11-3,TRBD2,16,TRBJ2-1,CASSLASGLADNEQFF,TGTGCCAGCAGCTTAGCATCGGGACTAGCTGACAATGAGCAGTTCTTC
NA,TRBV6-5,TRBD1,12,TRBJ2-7,CASSPPTGEQYF,TGTGCCAGCAGTCCGCCGACAGGGGAGCAGTACTTC
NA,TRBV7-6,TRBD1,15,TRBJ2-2,CASSRTGGRTGELFF,TGTGCCAGCAGCCGGACAGGGGGCCGGACCGGGGAGCTGTTTTTT
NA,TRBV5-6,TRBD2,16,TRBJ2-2,CASSWGGGKNTGELFF,TGTGCCAGCAGCTGGGGCGGGGGGAAGAACACCGGGGAGCTGTTTTTT
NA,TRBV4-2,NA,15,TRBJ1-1,CASSHTAGGNTEAFF,TGTGCCAGCAGCCACACCGCGGGGGGGAACACTGAAGCTTTCTTT
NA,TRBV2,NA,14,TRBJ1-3,CASSEAGAGNTIYF,TGTGCCAGCAGTGAAGCCGGGGCTGGAAACACCATATATTTT
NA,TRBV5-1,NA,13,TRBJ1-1,CASSQGRNTEAFF,TGCGCCAGCAGCCAGGGGCGGAACACTGAAGCTTTCTTT
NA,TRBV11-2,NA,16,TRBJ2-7,CASSLLAQGKAYEQYF,TGTGCCAGCAGCTTACTCGCACAGGGAAAGGCTTACGAGCAGTACTTC
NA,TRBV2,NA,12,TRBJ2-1,CASLAGVSGQFF,TGTGCCAGCTTAGCCGGGGTTTCGGGGCAGTTCTTC
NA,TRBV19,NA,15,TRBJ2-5,CASSPLPGGGETQYF,TGTGCCAGTAGCCCCCTCCCCGGCGGAGGAGAGACCCAGTACTTC
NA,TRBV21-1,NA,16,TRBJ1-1,CASSQLNCTGVTEAFF,TGTGCCAGCAGCCAACTAAACTGCACAGGGGTAACTGAAGCTTTCTTT
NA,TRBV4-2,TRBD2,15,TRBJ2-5,CASSQDRREGETQYF,TGTGCCAGCAGCCAAGATCGACGGGAGGGGGAGACCCAGTACTTC
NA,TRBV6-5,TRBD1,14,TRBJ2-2,CASSSETGAGELFF,TGTGCCAGCAGTTCCGAGACAGGGGCCGGGGAGCTGTTTTTT
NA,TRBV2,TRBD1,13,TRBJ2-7,CASTGQVSYEQYF,TGTGCCAGCACTGGACAGGTATCCTACGAGCAGTACTTC
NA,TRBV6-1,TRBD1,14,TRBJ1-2,CASKKQGANYGYTF,TGTGCCAGCAAAAAACAGGGGGCCAACTATGGCTACACCTTC
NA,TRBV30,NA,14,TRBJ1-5,CAWSEGQSGQPQHF,TGTGCCTGGAGTGAAGGACAGTCTGGACAGCCCCAGCATTTT
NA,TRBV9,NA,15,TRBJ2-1,CASSRRGSSYNEQFF,TGTGCCAGCAGCCGCCGGGGGAGCTCCTACAATGAGCAGTTCTTC
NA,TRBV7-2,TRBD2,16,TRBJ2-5,CASSLDGGRASKTQYF,TGTGCCAGCAGCTTAGATGGGGGGAGGGCATCCAAGACCCAGTACTTC
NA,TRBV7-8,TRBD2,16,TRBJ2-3,CASSLGAGGRSDTQYF,TGTGCCAGCAGCTTAGGGGCGGGGGGGCGTTCAGATACGCAGTATTTT
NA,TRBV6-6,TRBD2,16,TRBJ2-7,CASSYSPGLPTYEQYF,TGTGCCAGCAGTTACTCTCCGGGACTACCTACCTACGAGCAGTACTTC
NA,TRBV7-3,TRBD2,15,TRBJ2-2,CASSLAGENTGELFF,TGTGCCAGCAGCTTAGCGGGAGAGAACACCGGGGAGCTGTTTTTT
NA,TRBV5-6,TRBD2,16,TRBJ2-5,CASSLLAGGYQETQYF,TGTGCCAGCAGCCTACTAGCGGGGGGTTACCAAGAGACCCAGTACTTC
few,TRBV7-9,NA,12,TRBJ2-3,CASTVGTDTQYF,TGTGCCAGCACAGTTGGCACAGATACGCAGTATTTT
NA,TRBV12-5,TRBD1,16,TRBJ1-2,CASGLGEGTGHPGYTF,TGTGCTAGTGGTTTGGGAGAGGGGACAGGGCATCCGGGCTACACCTTC
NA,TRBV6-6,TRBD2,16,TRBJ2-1,CASNPPGGPSDNEQFF,TGTGCCAGCAATCCCCCGGGAGGGCCCTCGGACAATGAGCAGTTCTTC
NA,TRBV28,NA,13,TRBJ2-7,CASSLLYRYEQYF,TGTGCCAGCAGTTTGTTGTATCGCTACGAGCAGTACTTC
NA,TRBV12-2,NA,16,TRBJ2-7,CASRLCGGRSSYEQYF,TGTGCAAGTCGCTTATGTGGCGGTAGATCCTCCTACGAGCAGTACTTC
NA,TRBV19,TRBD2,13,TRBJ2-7,CASRLAGGGEQYF,TGTGCCAGTAGACTAGCGGGAGGCGGGGAGCAGTACTTC
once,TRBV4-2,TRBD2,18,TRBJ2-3,CASSQDPTGSGRADTQYF,TGTGCCAGCAGCCAAGATCCGACTGGTAGCGGGAGAGCAGATACGCAGTATTTT
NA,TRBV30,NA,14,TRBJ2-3,CAWSLGGDTDTQYF,TGTGCCTGGAGTTTAGGGGGGGACACAGATACGCAGTATTTT
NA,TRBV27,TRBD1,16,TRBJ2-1,CASSTLTGVGANEQFF,TGTGCCAGCAGTACACTGACAGGGGTCGGGGCTAATGAGCAGTTCTTC
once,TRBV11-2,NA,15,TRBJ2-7,CASTINKQRVYEQYF,TGTGCCAGCACCATAAATAAACAGAGAGTCTACGAGCAGTACTTC
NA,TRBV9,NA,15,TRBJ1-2,CASSLQGTPSYGYTF,TGTGCCAGCAGCCTACAGGGTACCCCTTCCTATGGCTACACCTTC
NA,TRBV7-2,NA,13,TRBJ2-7,CASSLSVSYEQYF,TGTGCCAGCAGCTTATCAGTCTCCTACGAGCAGTACTTC
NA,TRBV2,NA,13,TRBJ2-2,CASSGDSGGELFF,TGTGCCAGCAGTGGTGATTCAGGAGGGGAGCTGTTTTTT
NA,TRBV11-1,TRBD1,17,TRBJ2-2,CASSLAVGQGHTGELFF,TGTGCCAGCAGCTTAGCGGTCGGACAGGGGCACACCGGGGAGCTGTTTTTT
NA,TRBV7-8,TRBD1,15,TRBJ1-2,CASSLDPWTGIGYTF,TGTGCCAGCAGCTTAGATCCCTGGACAGGGATCGGCTACACCTTC
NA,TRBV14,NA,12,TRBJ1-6,CASSPHNSPLHF,TGTGCCAGCAGCCCTCATAATTCACCCCTCCACTTT
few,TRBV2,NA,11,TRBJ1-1,CASSRLTEAFF,TGTGCCAGCAGTCGACTGACTGAAGCTTTCTTT
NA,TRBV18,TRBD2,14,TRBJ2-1,CASSRGLASDEQFF,TGTGCCAGCTCACGGGGACTAGCGTCGGATGAGCAGTTCTTC
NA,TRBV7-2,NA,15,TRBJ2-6,CASSRGSSGANVLTF,TGTGCCAGCAGTCGAGGGAGCTCTGGGGCCAACGTCCTGACTTTC
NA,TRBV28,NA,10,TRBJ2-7,CATSSYEQYF,TGTGCCACCTCTTCCTACGAGCAGTACTTC
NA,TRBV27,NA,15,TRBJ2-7,CASSLSPGYSYEQYF,TGTGCCAGCAGTTTATCCCCAGGGTACTCCTACGAGCAGTACTTC
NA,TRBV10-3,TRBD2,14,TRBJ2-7,CAISDLLAGGRQYF,TGTGCCATCAGTGACTTACTAGCGGGAGGTCGGCAGTACTTC
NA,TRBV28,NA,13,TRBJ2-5,CASSSSRVGTQYF,NA
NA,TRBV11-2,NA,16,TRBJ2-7,CASSLLTRTAIDEQYF,TGTGCCAGCAGCTTACTGACTCGAACCGCAATTGACGAGCAGTACTTC